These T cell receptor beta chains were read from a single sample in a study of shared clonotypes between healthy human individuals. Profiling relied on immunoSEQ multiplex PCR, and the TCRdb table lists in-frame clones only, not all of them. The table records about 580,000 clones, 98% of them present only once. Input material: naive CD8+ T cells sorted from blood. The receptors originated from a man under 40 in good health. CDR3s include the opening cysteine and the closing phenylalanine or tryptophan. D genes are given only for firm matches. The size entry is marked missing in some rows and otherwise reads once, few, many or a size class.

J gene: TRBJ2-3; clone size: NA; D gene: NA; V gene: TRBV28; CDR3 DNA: TGTGCCAGCAGTTACGATCACAGGGGGGGGATAGATACGCAGTATTTT; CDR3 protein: CASSYDHRGGIDTQYF
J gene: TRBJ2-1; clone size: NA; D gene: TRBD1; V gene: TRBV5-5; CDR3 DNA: TGTGCCAGCAGCTACAGGGGGTCCCCGCCGAATGAGCAGTTCTTC; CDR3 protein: CASSYRGSPPNEQFF
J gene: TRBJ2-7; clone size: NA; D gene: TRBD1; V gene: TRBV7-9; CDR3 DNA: TGTGCCAGCAGCTTAGTATCGAGGGGGCCCGATTCCGAGCAGTACTTC; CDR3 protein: CASSLVSRGPDSEQYF
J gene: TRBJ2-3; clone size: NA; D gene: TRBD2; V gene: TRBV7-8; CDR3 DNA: TGTGCCAGCAGCACCGCGGGAAGGTTAAGCGGGAGCCCTGCGGCAGATACGCAGTATTTT; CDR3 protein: CASSTAGRLSGSPAADTQYF
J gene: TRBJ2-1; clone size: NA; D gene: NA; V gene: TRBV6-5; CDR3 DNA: TGTGCCAGCAGCCCCGGGACTTCCTACAATGAGCAGTTCTTC; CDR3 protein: CASSPGTSYNEQFF
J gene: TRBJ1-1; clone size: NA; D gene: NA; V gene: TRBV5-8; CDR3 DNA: TGTGCCAGCAGCTTGGGGGGCCTCAGGGCTTTGAACACTGAAGCTTTCTTT; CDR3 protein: CASSLGGLRALNTEAFF
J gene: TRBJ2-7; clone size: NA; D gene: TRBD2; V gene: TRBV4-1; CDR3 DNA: TGCGCCAGCAGCCCCCACTGGGAGGGCGAGCAGTACTTC; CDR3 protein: CASSPHWEGEQYF
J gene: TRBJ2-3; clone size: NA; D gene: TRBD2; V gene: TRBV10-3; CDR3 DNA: TGTGCCATCAGTGAGTCACTAGCGGGAGTTGTAGATACGCAGTATTTT; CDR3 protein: CAISESLAGVVDTQYF
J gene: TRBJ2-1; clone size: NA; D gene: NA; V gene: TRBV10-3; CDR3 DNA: TGTGCCACGTCAGCGCCGACCTACAATGAGCAGTTCTTC; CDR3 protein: CATSAPTYNEQFF
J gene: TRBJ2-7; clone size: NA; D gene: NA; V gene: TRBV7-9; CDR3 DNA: TGTGCCAGCAGCGGTGAGACTAGTTCGTCCTACGAGCAGTACTTC; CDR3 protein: CASSGETSSSYEQYF
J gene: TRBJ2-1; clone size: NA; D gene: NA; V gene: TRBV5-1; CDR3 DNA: TGCGCCAGCAGCTTGAGGGGGGGCGGACCCTACAATGAGCAGTTCTTC; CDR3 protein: CASSLRGGGPYNEQFF
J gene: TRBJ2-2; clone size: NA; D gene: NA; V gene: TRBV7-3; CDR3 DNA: TGTGCCAGCAGCATTGATGGCACCGGGGAGCTGTTTTTT; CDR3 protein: CASSIDGTGELFF
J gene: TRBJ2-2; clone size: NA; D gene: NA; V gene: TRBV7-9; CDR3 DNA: TGTGCCAGCAGCCCTATCGCCGGGACGTTGAACACCGGGGAGCTGTTTTTT; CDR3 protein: CASSPIAGTLNTGELFF
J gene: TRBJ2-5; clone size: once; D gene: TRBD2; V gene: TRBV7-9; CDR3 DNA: TGTGCCAGCAGCTCAGGACTAGCGGGAGGTGAGACCCAGTACTTC; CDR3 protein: CASSSGLAGGETQYF
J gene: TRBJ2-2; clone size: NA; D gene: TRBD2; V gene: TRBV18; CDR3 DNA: TGTGCCAGCTCACCACCGGGTAGCGGGTACACCGGGGAGCTGTTTTTT; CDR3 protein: CASSPPGSGYTGELFF
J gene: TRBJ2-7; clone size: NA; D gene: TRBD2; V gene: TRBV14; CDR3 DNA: TGTGCCAGCAGTCGGACTAGCGGGAGTAGTTACGAGCAGTACTTC; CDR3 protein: CASSRTSGSSYEQYF
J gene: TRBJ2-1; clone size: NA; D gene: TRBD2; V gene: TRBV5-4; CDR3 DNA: TGTGCCAGCAGCTTGGAGGGACTAGCGGGGATCAATGAGCAGTTCTTC; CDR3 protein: CASSLEGLAGINEQFF
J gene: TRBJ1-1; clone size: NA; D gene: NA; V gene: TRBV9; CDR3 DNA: TGTGCCAGCAGCGTAGGAGGCAGGGACACTGAAGCTTTCTTT; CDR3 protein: CASSVGGRDTEAFF
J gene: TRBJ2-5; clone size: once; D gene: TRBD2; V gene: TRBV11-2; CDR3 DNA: TGTGCCAGCAGCTTACGGCGGGAGGGCCCCCAAGAGACCCAGTACTTC; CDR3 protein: CASSLRREGPQETQYF
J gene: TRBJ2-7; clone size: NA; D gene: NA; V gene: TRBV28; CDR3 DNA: TGTGCCAGCAGTTTTCTCCAGCCCTACTCCTACGAGCAGTACTTC; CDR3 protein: CASSFLQPYSYEQYF
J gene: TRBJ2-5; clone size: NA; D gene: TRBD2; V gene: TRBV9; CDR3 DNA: TGTGCCAGCAGCGTATGGGGGGGAGAGACCCAGTACTTC; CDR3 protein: CASSVWGGETQYF
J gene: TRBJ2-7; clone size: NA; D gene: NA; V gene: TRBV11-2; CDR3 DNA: TGTGCCAGCAGCTTAGTAAAGGCCTCCTCCTACGAGCAGTACTTC; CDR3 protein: CASSLVKASSYEQYF
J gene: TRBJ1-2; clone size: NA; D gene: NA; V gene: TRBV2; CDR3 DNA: TGTGCCAGCAGGGGGCCCACTAACTATGGCTACACCTTC; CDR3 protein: CASRGPTNYGYTF
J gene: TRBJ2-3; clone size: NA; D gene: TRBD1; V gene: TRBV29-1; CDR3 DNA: TGCAGCGTTATTTCGGGACAGAGCACAGATACGCAGTATTTT; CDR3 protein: CSVISGQSTDTQYF
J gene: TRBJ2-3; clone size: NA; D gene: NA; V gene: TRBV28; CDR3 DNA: TGTGCCAGCAGTTTCAATATCCGGGCCCCCGTCGAGACAGATACGCAGTATTTT; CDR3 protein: CASSFNIRAPVETDTQYF
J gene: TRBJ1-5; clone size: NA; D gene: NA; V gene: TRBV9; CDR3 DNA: TGTGCCAGCGGGGGCGGTACTCAGCCCCAGCATTTT; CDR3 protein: CASGGGTQPQHF
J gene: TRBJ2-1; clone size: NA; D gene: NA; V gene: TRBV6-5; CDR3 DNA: TGTGCCAGCCAGAGCCCTTACAATGAGCAGTTCTTC; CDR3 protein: CASQSPYNEQFF
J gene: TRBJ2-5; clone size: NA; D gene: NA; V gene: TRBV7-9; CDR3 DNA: TGTGCCAGCAGCTTAGTTCCGGGGGCCGAAGAGACCCAGTACTTC; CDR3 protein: CASSLVPGAEETQYF
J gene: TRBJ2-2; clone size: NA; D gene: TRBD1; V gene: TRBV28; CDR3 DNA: TGTGCCAGCAGTTCGACAGGGACCGGGGAGCTGTTTTTT; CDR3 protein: CASSSTGTGELFF
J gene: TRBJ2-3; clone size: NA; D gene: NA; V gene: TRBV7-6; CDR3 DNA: TGTGCCAGCAGCTTGTCTTCGAGTGGGAGAAGCACAGATACGCAGTATTTT; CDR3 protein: CASSLSSSGRSTDTQYF
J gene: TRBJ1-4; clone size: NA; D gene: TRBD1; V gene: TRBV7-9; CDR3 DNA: TGTGCCAGCAGCGCCCGTTGGGGACAGGGGTATGAAAAACTGTTTTTT; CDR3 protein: CASSARWGQGYEKLFF
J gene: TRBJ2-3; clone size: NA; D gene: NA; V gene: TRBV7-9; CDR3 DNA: TGTGCCAGCAGCTTAGTGGAGGCAGATACGCAGTATTTT; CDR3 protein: CASSLVEADTQYF
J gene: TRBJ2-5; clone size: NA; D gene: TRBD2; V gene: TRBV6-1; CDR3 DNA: TGTGCCAGCGGAAAGCTAGCGGGCCAAGAGACCCAGTACTTC; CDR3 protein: CASGKLAGQETQYF
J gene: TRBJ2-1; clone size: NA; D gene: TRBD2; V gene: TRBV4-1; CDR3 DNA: TGCGCCAGCAGCCCGCGGACTAGCGGGAAGTACAATGAGCAGTTCTTC; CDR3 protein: CASSPRTSGKYNEQFF
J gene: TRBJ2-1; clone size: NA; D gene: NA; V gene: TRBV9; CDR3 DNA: TGTGCCAGCAGCGTAGGTGGGACTCCCAATGAGCAGTTCTTC; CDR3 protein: CASSVGGTPNEQFF
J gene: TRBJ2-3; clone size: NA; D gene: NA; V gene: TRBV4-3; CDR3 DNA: TGCGCCAGCAGCCAAGTTTCCGGAGATACGCAGTATTTT; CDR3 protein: CASSQVSGDTQYF
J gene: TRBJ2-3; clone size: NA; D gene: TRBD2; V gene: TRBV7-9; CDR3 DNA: TGTGCCAGCAGCTTAGCGCATGGACTAGATGAGTTTACGCAGTATTTT; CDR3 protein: CASSLAHGLDEFTQYF
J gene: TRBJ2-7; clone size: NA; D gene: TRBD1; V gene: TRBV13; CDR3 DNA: TGTGCCAGCAAGGAGACAGGGGTGTACGAGCAGTACTTC; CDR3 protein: CASKETGVYEQYF
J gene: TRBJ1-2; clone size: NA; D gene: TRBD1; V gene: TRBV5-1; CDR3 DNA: TGCGCCAGCAGCTTGTTACGAGGGGGCGCGAATCGCGGCTACACCTTC; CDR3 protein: CASSLLRGGANRGYTF
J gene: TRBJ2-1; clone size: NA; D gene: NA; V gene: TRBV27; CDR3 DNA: TGTGCCAGTAGAAACCTAGGGTCCGCGTACAATGAGCAGTTCTTC; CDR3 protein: CASRNLGSAYNEQFF
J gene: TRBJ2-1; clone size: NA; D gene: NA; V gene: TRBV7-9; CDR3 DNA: TGTGCCAGCAGTATAACGCGCGGGACTCTCAATGAGCAGTTCTTC; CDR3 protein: CASSITRGTLNEQFF
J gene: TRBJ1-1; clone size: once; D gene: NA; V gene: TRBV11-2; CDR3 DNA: TGTGCCAGCAGCTCCACAGCGGTGGACACTGAAGCTTTCTTT; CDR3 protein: CASSSTAVDTEAFF
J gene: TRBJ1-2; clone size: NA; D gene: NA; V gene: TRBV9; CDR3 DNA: TGTGCCAGCGAGGGCAAGCCACCAAGATATGGCTACACCTTC; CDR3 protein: CASEGKPPRYGYTF
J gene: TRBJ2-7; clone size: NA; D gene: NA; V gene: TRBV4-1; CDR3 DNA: TGCGCCAGCAGCCCACAGGGAAGCGAGCAGTACTTC; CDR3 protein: CASSPQGSEQYF
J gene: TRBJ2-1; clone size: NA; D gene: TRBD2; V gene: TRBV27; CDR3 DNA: TGTGCCAGCAGGGACGGGCTAGCGGGAGTCCATGAGCAGTTCTTC; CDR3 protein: CASRDGLAGVHEQFF
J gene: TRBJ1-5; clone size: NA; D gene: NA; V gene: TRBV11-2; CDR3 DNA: TGTGCCAGCAGCCTTGGACCAGGGTTTGATCAGCCCCAGCATTTT; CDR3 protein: CASSLGPGFDQPQHF